This T cell receptor (beta chain) was profiled in a study of metastatic and nonmetastatic thyroid tumors. Broader study findings: Malignant thyroid tumors reportedly exceeded benign nodules significantly in TCR beta diversity, with the difference appearing in blood and tumor.

As handled by the study authors: The study took CDR3 differences across clinicopathological groups and made a distant-metastasis classifier for papillary thyroid cancer from them. Using MiXCR, TCRdb re-called clones from the PCR reads. The V and J calls and clone size are TCRdb's, not the authors'. The sample includes about 14,000 clones, roughly 29% seen only once; the top ten take about 19%. Thyroid surgery was preceded by no treatment in any patient. This clone was observed many times. The antigen is undetermined. The CDR3 sequence is 16 residues long. Germline V gene lookup returns CDR1 ENHRY and CDR2 SYGVKD. V lost 2 bases and J lost 5; bases outside the gene matches: 9.

V usage is TRBV10-3 and J usage is TRBJ2-7, with 10 bases identical to TRBD2. What was sequenced was tumor tissue. This receptor was obtained from a female donor with papillary thyroid cancer or a benign thyroid nodule (not recorded which). Some clones in this sample may be carry-over from other donors' samples. The CDR3 protein is CAISEAIAGGIDEQYF. The CDR3 DNA is TGTGCCATCAGTGAGGCAATAGCGGGAGGTATCGACGAGCAGTACTTC.